The clone carrying this T cell receptor (beta chain) was observed many times. The data stem from a study of T cells in Graves' hyperthyroidism and ophthalmopathy. CDR3 size: 15 residues. V lost 2 bases and J lost 4, with 14 bases in between. In germline, CDR1 is SGHTA, CDR2 FQGNSA. Amplified TCR beta CDR3 regions derived from RNA transcripts. Primed by the HTBI set, a first-round RT-PCR was run on the TCR CDR3. TCRdb re-called the multiplex PCR reads through MiXCR, storing one row per CDR3 protein. Of about half a million distinct CDR3 sequences in the sample, 16% are singletons; the top ten hold approximately 32%.

This chain connects TRBV7-2 to TRBJ1-2; possibly TRBD1 for D (5 bases). The clonotype originates from a woman in her twenties or thirties with Graves' ophthalmopathy. Specimen: blood. For the CDR3, the DNA is TGTGCCAGCAGCTTAAAAGGGGTTCAGGGCTATGGCTACACCTTC. It codes for CASSLKGVQGYGYTF.